This T cell receptor (beta chain) is drawn from a study of CXCR3-negative and CXCR3-positive naive CD8 T cells. Germline-derived CDR1 and CDR2 are SQVTM and ANQGSEA. The CDR3 runs to 16 residues. 5' RACE with UMI labels generated the TRB cDNA libraries. TCRdb re-called the 5' RACE reads and shows each CDR3 protein once, DNA omitted. Its listing shows around 140,000 distinct CDR3 sequences. Comments on this clonotype: What it recognizes is unknown.

Study outcomes and limitations: Partially decreased CXCR3 expression was recorded after cryopreservation, and fresh PBMCs were used in most assays.

Sequenced sample: naive CXCR3- CD8+ T cells from blood. Documented subset: CD45RO-CCR7+CD27+CD95- naive CD8+ T cells lacking CXCR3 (TNR3-). The receptor's source is a human donor in good health. Some clones in this sample may be carry-over from other donors' samples. The chain recombines TRBV29-1 with TRBJ2-2; TCRdb calls TRBD2, which cannot be checked without DNA. CDR3 residues: CSVGTSGASNTGELFF.